This TCR beta chain was recovered during a study of blood T cell repertoires in COVID-19. Profiling relied on immunoSEQ multiplex PCR, and the TCRdb table lists in-frame clones only, not all of them. The sample gives tens of thousands of clones, roughly four fifths of which show up once; around 27% is in the top ten. Germline-derived CDR1 and CDR2 are LNHDA and SQIVND (reference sequence). The CDR3 consists of 14 residues. The V and J ends lost 6 bases and 6 bases, in that order; junction bases with no gene match: 10. The sequenced sample was peripheral blood. The sequence derives from a human donor in a cohort sampled during active COVID-19. The chain uses TRBV19 and TRBJ2-7; 8 bases match TRBD1. The CDR3 region has the DNA TGTGCCAGTAGGCTGGAGACAGGGGCCTCCGAGCAGTACTTC. This translates into CASRLETGASEQYF.